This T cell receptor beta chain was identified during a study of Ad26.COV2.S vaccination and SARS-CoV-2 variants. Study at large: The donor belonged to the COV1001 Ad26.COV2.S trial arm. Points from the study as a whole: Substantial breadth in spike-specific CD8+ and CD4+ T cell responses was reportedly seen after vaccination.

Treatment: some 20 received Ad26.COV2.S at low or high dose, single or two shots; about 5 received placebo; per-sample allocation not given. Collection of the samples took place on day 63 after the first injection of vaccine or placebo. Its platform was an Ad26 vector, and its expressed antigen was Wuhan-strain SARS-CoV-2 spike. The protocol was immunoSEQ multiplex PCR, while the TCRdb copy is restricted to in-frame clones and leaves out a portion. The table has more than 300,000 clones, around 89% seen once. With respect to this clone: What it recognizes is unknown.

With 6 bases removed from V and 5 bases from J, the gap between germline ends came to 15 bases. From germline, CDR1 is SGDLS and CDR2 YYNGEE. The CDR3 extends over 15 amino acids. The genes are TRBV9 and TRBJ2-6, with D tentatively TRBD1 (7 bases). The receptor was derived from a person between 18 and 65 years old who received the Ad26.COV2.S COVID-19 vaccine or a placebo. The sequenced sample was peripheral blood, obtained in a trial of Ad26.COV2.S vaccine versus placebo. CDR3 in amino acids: CASTKEGAWANVLTF. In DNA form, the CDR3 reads TGTGCCAGCACCAAGGAGGGGGCCTGGGCCAACGTCCTGACTTTC.